These T cell receptor beta chains were read from a single sample in a study of radiotherapy plus CTLA-4 blockade in lung cancer. Some clones are missing from TCRdb's copy, which holds only in-frame ones; the method was immunoSEQ multiplex PCR. The profile shows some 98,000 clones, 75% to 85% of them singletons. This sample comprised peripheral blood, obtained from a patient treated with radiotherapy plus ipilimumab. The origin of the receptors is a human donor with non-small cell lung cancer who had a partial response to radiotherapy plus ipilimumab. The CDR3 runs from the conserved cysteine through the conserved F or W.

v_gene: TRBV10-3; CDR3aa: CAISEDRGGETQYF
v_gene: TRBV6-1; CDR3aa: CASLGQVGQPQHF
v_gene: TRBV27; CDR3aa: CASSLVGLGSGANVLTF
v_gene: TRBV2; CDR3aa: CASIEVNTEAFF
v_gene: TRBV7-2; CDR3aa: CASSFGPGGTEAFF
v_gene: TRBV30; CDR3aa: CAWDRANQPQHF
v_gene: TRBV9; CDR3aa: CASSTGQGPYNEQFF
v_gene: TRBV4-1; CDR3aa: CASSQGGVDRVNQPQHF
v_gene: TRBV5-4; CDR3aa: CASSLGGSDTQYF
v_gene: TRBV5-1; CDR3aa: CASSSLDRGLSEQYF
v_gene: TRBV5-1; CDR3aa: CASSPPGQGNTGELFF
v_gene: TRBV10-2; CDR3aa: CASRGPGEKLFF
v_gene: TRBV5-6; CDR3aa: CAPLGLAIHYEQYF
v_gene: TRBV5-5; CDR3aa: CASSLRGMGQETQYF
v_gene: TRBV7-8; CDR3aa: CASSPSVRGWNEKGNEQFF
v_gene: TRBV5-1; CDR3aa: CASSLDSGEETQYF
v_gene: TRBV7-2; CDR3aa: CASSLSDAPYNEQFF
v_gene: TRBV11-1; CDR3aa: CASSLVRSGRAQSYNEQFF
v_gene: TRBV7-2; CDR3aa: CASSLLMGANEQFF
v_gene: TRBV27; CDR3aa: CASSSRVGTGVSEQYF
v_gene: TRBV6-5; CDR3aa: CASSGDRDYGYTF
v_gene: TRBV7-9; CDR3aa: CASSVGGRETQYF
v_gene: TRBV19; CDR3aa: CASALSTYNEQFF
v_gene: TRBV5-1; CDR3aa: CASSSTGGTDTQYF
v_gene: TRBV7-8; CDR3aa: CASSLGGRTEAFF
v_gene: TRBV2; CDR3aa: CASRSTSGSNEQYF
v_gene: TRBV11-2; CDR3aa: CASSLVERSTDTQYF
v_gene: TRBV28; CDR3aa: CASSVTGMVETQYF
v_gene: TRBV9; CDR3aa: CASSRGDWTEAFF
v_gene: TRBV5-4; CDR3aa: CASSPAGAGVDSGQFF
v_gene: TRBV28; CDR3aa: CASSLTGGRYEQYF
v_gene: TRBV6-4; CDR3aa: CASRADRVTEAFF
v_gene: TRBV28; CDR3aa: CASTPRDRVYGYTF
v_gene: TRBV11-3; CDR3aa: CASSLGQGRSYNEQFF
v_gene: TRBV7-9; CDR3aa: CASSSNAGKVGNTEAFF
v_gene: TRBV19; CDR3aa: CASSREGGTQYF
v_gene: TRBV9; CDR3aa: CASSPTSGMDNEQFF
v_gene: TRBV28; CDR3aa: CASSPPGQGRTEAFF
v_gene: TRBV2; CDR3aa: CASSESRGRTDTQYF
v_gene: TRBV30; CDR3aa: CAWSEGSGTYEQYF
v_gene: TRBV27; CDR3aa: CASSAGTGYNQPQHF
v_gene: TRBV2; CDR3aa: CASENLAGSYNEQFF
v_gene: TRBV27; CDR3aa: CASSLFGAPGETQYF
v_gene: TRBV7-9; CDR3aa: CASSSGQSSYEQYF
v_gene: TRBV7-6; CDR3aa: CASSLEPPSGRRSYEQYF
v_gene: TRBV19; CDR3aa: CASSIDPRSEQYF
v_gene: TRBV6-1; CDR3aa: CATAGLALAAGELFF
v_gene: TRBV29-1; CDR3aa: CSVVTGGEKLFF
v_gene: TRBV25-1; CDR3aa: CASGWTAQGQPQHF
v_gene: TRBV28; CDR3aa: CASSLYLSSGRATLETQYF
v_gene: TRBV4-1; CDR3aa: CASSQDGLAGWSSYNEQFF
v_gene: TRBV7-3; CDR3aa: CASSLDRDYGYTF
v_gene: TRBV7-8; CDR3aa: CAIAREQETQYF
v_gene: TRBV19; CDR3aa: CASSTGSSYEQYF
v_gene: TRBV5-4; CDR3aa: CASSLGDREAGELFF